The 28 T cell receptor beta chains reported below all come from one sample, sequenced in a study of beta chain features in type 1 diabetes (dated by TCRdb to the late 2010s). Library preparation used the immunoSEQ multiplex PCR assay. All of the isolated RNA was reverse transcribed with the High Capacity cDNA Reverse Transcription Kit, so expressed TCRB transcripts were sequenced. TCRdb stores this immuneACCESS table with in-frame sequences only. Part of the clones is absent; in the studies checked, under half of the shortfall reflects unresolved V genes, and no reason is known for the rest. This sample comprises 450,000 to 550,000 clones, about 29% of them detected only once. The ten biggest clones cover around 0.065% of the sample. Material: naive CD4+ T cells from blood. The sample's cell subset or site, from its label and the paper: true naive CD4+ T cells. Receptor source: a man between 18 and 29 years old in good health.

This clone has only a few counts. This sequence joins TRBV29-1 and TRBJ2-3; 7 bases agree with TRBD2. This CDR3 is built from 14 residues. Germline assignment: CDR1 SQVTM and CDR2 ANQGSEA. The ends lost 4 bases at V and 0 bases at J; junction bases unmatched: 4. The CDR3, as DNA: TGCAGCGTTGCAGATAGCGGGAGCACAGATACGCAGTATTTT. Protein sequence: CSVADSGSTDTQYF.

A few counts support this clone. The chain has TRBV4-3 and TRBJ2-7; D is unclear. The CDR3 runs 15 residues. With 0 bases removed from V and 5 bases from J, the gap between germline ends came to 14 bases. Germline V gene data show CDR1 as LGHNA and CDR2 as YSLEER. This chain's CDR3 is CASSQDFRLLHEQYF. The CDR3, as DNA: TGCGCCAGCAGCCAAGATTTCAGACTTCTTCACGAGCAGTACTTC.

This chain connects TRBV6-1 to TRBJ2-1, with TRBD1 as a possible D gene (5 bases). The germline V and J ends were trimmed by 2 bases and 3 bases, with 8 bases remaining between them. This CDR3 contains 14 residues. Germline V gene data show CDR1 as MNHNS and CDR2 as SASEGT. CDR3 sequence reads: CASSELRVYNEQFF. DNA of the CDR3: TGTGCCAGCAGTGAACTCAGGGTCTACAATGAGCAGTTCTTC.

The V and J genes are TRBV7-6 and TRBJ2-3, with no clear D. Germline CDR1 and CDR2: SGHVS and FNYEAQ. The CDR3 runs to 13 residues. Trimming shortened V by 0 bases and J by 6 bases, and 7 bases separated the two germline ends. DNA of the CDR3: TGTGCCAGCAGCTTAGCAGTCCTGGATACGCAGTATTTT. Translating gives CASSLAVLDTQYF.

The table lists this clone with many counts. The V call is TRBV7-9, the J call TRBJ2-5, with D tentatively TRBD1 or TRBD2 (5 bases each). The CDR3 covers 14 residues. Looked up from germline, CDR1 is SEHNR and CDR2 is FQNEAQ (reference sequence). The V gene lost 8 bases and the J gene lost 7 bases, with 20 bases spanning the gap. The CDR3: CASGRTRGYVTQYF. The DNA of the CDR3 is TGTGCCAGCGGTAGGACGAGGGGATATGTGACCCAGTACTTC.

This chain uses TRBV5-1 with TRBJ2-3, with D unclear. The CDR3 length is 16 residues. Trimming removed 0 bases from V and 2 bases from J, with 13 bases in between. Germline V gene sequence: CDR1 SGHRS, CDR2 YFSETQ. CDR3 loop: CASSLDLGSATDTQYF. The DNA of the CDR3 is TGCGCCAGCAGCTTGGATTTGGGCTCAGCCACAGATACGCAGTATTTT.

This clone is a singleton in its sample. This sample includes further DNA sequences coding for the same CDR3. The V call is TRBV30, the J call TRBJ2-7; D is ambiguous. The CDR3 runs to 11 residues. V lost 1 base and J lost 6, with 7 bases in between. Germline V gene lookup returns CDR1 GTSNPN and CDR2 SVGIG (reference sequence). CDR3 region: CAWSAQTEQYF. Here the CDR3 DNA reads TGTGCCTGGAGTGCCCAGACCGAGCAGTACTTC.

V usage is TRBV25-1 and J usage is TRBJ2-7; the match to TRBD2 covers 9 bases. Unmatched junction bases numbered 9, after V lost 7 bases and J lost 5 bases. CDR1 and CDR2 (germline): MGHDK, SYGVNS. The CDR3 has 14 amino acids. The CDR3 spells CASTNGGLAHEQYF. CDR3 nucleotide sequence: TGTGCCAGCACGAATGGGGGACTAGCCCACGAGCAGTACTTC.

The chain recombines TRBV12-5 with TRBJ2-7, with D unclear. The V end was cut by 6 bases, the J end by 3 bases, with 6 bases between. The germline V gene encodes CDR1 LGHNT and CDR2 FRNRAP. The CDR3 runs to 11 residues. The CDR3 is CASGTNYEQYF. In nucleotides, the CDR3 is TGTGCTAGTGGCACCAACTACGAGCAGTACTTC. Complete variable domain (other parts from reference TRBV12-5 and TRBJ2-7): DARVTQTPRHKVTEMGQEVTMRCQPILGHNTVFWYRQTMMQGLELLAYFRNRAPLDDSGMPKDRFSAEMPDATLATLKIQPSEPRDSAVYFCASGTNYEQYFGPGTRLTVT.

CDR3 DNA: TGCGCCAGCAGCTCCGAGACAGGGGACACCGGGGAGCTGTTTTTT. Translated: CASSSETGDTGELFF. The chain uses TRBV5-1 and TRBJ2-2, with 8 bases aligning to TRBD1. Germline-derived CDR1 and CDR2 are SGHRS and YFSETQ. The CDR3 runs 15 residues. Trimming took 3 bases from V and 3 from J; bases not matched to a gene: 4.

In this sample, this clone turned up a few times. This chain links TRBV30 with TRBJ2-7, with 11 positions matching TRBD1. This CDR3 has 13 residues. CDR1 and CDR2 from the germline V gene are GTSNPN and SVGIG (reference sequence). V was clipped by 5 bases and J by 4 bases; unmatched bases: 4. This chain's CDR3 is CAWRTGGTYEQYF. The CDR3 DNA reads TGTGCCTGGCGGACAGGGGGCACATACGAGCAGTACTTC.

The chain recombines TRBV30 with TRBJ2-7; TRBD2 aligns across 7 bases. Trimming removed 0 bases from V and 5 bases from J; junction bases left unmatched: 4. CDR3 size: 13 residues. Germline V gives CDR1 GTSNPN, CDR2 SVGIG (reference sequence). CDR3 DNA sequence: TGTGCCTGGAGTGTACTGCGGGAGAACGAGCAGTACTTC. This sequence encodes CAWSVLRENEQYF.

This clone was detected once. The chain has TRBV28 and TRBJ2-5; TRBD1 matches 8 bases. With V trimmed by 3 bases and J by 5 bases, 11 bases remained unmatched. The CDR3 totals 16 residues. CDR1 and CDR2 (germline): MDHEN, SYDVKM. In nucleotides, the CDR3 is TGTGCCAGCAGTTTCCGCCCAGGGGGCATACTCGAGACCCAGTACTTC. This gives the protein CASSFRPGGILETQYF.

The chain couples TRBV7-2 to TRBJ2-7, with 7 positions matching TRBD2. V was clipped by 7 bases and J by 2 bases; unmatched bases: 2. Germline V lookup: CDR1 SGHTA, CDR2 FQGNSA. This CDR3 has 12 residues. CDR3 bases: TGTGCCAGCACGAGCGGGGCCTACGAGCAGTACTTC. Translating gives CASTSGAYEQYF.

As DNA, the CDR3 is TGCGCCAGCAGCTTGGCCACGAACGCCGGTGAGCAGTTCTTC. Protein product: CASSLATNAGEQFF. The V gene is TRBV5-1, the J gene TRBJ2-1; D remains ambiguous. Germline V gene data show CDR1 as SGHRS and CDR2 as YFSETQ. The CDR3 sequence is 14 residues long. V lost 0 bases and J 9 bases, leaving 13 bases between the germline ends.

V gene TRBV4-2 combines with J gene TRBJ2-4, with D unresolved. CDR1 and CDR2 (germline): LGHNA, YNFKEQ. The CDR3 runs 14 residues. V lost 0 bases to trimming and J lost 3 bases, with 6 bases between them. CDR3: CASSQDVGKNIQYF. CDR3 coding DNA: TGTGCCAGCAGCCAAGATGTAGGCAAAAACATTCAGTACTTC.

The chain links TRBV2 to TRBJ2-1, with 7 nucleotides matching TRBD2. Looked up from germline, CDR1 is SNHLY and CDR2 is FYNNEI. V shed 6 bases, J shed 5 bases, and the junction held 7 bases outside the gene matches. The CDR3 is 14 amino acids. The CDR3 DNA reads as TGTGCCAGCAGCGCCGGGACTACCAACAATGAGCAGTTCTTC. As protein: CASSAGTTNNEQFF.

Only a few counts were recorded for this clone. This sequence joins TRBV7-9 and TRBJ1-2, with 8 bases matching TRBD1. With V trimmed by 1 base and J by 4 bases, 5 bases remained unmatched. Germline CDR1 and CDR2: SEHNR and FQNEAQ (reference sequence). This CDR3 region has 15 residues. CDR3 residues: CASSLEQGGSYGYTF. The CDR3 bases are TGTGCCAGCAGCTTAGAACAGGGGGGTTCCTATGGCTACACCTTC.

This clone was seen a few times. V gene TRBV29-1 combines with J gene TRBJ1-1; D possibly corresponds to TRBD1 (5 bases). The CDR3 is made up of 11 amino acids. Looked up from germline, CDR1 is SQVTM and CDR2 is ANQGSEA. Trimming removed 2 bases from V and 8 bases from J, with 9 bases in between. CDR3 residues: CSVEYGAEAFF. CDR3 DNA: TGCAGCGTTGAATACGGGGCGGAAGCTTTCTTT.

This clone was detected a few times. The chain links TRBV2 to TRBJ2-7; weak D call: TRBD2 (5 bases). The CDR3 length is 14 residues. V lost 2 bases, J lost 0 bases, and 8 bases lay in between. Germline lookup yields CDR1 SNHLY and CDR2 FYNNEI. The CDR3: CASSESGFSYEQYF. CDR3 bases: TGTGCCAGCAGTGAAAGCGGTTTCTCCTACGAGCAGTACTTC.

For this clone: The junction shows a germline mismatch at one end, possibly a read error. V and J are TRBV4-1 and TRBJ1-4; D is uncertain. CDR1 is MGHRA and CDR2 is YSYEKL in the germline V gene. The CDR3 loop spans 15 amino acids. The CDR3 reads CASSQVAQQNEKLFF. The CDR3, as DNA: TGTGCCAGCAGCCAAGTGGCGCAGCAGAATGAAAAACTGTTTTTT.

This clone appeared once. The V call is TRBV30, the J call TRBJ2-7; tentatively, D is TRBD1 (6 bases). V lost 5 bases and J 3 bases, leaving 14 bases between the germline ends. The length of the CDR3 is 13 residues. Germline CDR1 is GTSNPN and CDR2 is SVGIG (reference sequence). For the CDR3, the DNA is TGTGCCTGGGCTCCCGGGACATACTACGAGCAGTACTTC. Translating it yields CAWAPGTYYEQYF.

Concerning this clone: Other DNA sequences of this sample code for an identical CDR3. The chain recombines TRBV30 with TRBJ2-7, with 9 bases matching TRBD1. V shed 5 bases, J shed 4 bases, and the junction held 6 bases outside the gene matches. Germline CDR1 reads GTSNPN; CDR2 reads SVGIG (reference sequence). This CDR3 comprises 13 residues. The chain's CDR3 is CAWGRDRAYEQYF. DNA for the CDR3: TGTGCCTGGGGCCGGGACAGGGCTTACGAGCAGTACTTC.

The V and J genes are TRBV10-3 and TRBJ2-2, with TRBD2 matching over 12 bases. CDR1 ENHRY and CDR2 SYGVKD come from the germline V gene. The CDR3 is 16 residues long. The J segment lost 2 bases and the V segment lost 4 bases, leaving 2 bases of the junction unmatched. The CDR3 sequence is CAISVGLAGNTGELFF. CDR3 in DNA: TGTGCCATCAGTGTAGGACTAGCGGGAAACACCGGGGAGCTGTTTTTT.

The chain employs TRBV11-1 and TRBJ2-1; possible D gene TRBD2, 5 bases. CDR1 SGHAT and CDR2 FQDESV come from the germline V gene (reference sequence). The V end was cut by 2 bases, the J end by 7 bases, with 15 bases between. The CDR3 spans 15 residues. The CDR3 is CASSLWGARLNEQFF. In nucleotides, the CDR3 is TGTGCCAGCAGCTTATGGGGAGCCCGGCTTAATGAGCAGTTCTTC.

This chain connects TRBV30 to TRBJ2-7; no firm D call. This CDR3 contains 11 residues. V lost 6 bases and J 2 bases, leaving 8 bases between the germline ends. Germline CDR1 reads GTSNPN; CDR2 reads SVGIG (reference sequence). CDR3 DNA sequence: TGTGCCTGCGCTTTTGCCTACGAGCAGTACTTC. Protein: CACAFAYEQYF.

This clone appeared a few times. V usage is TRBV18 and J usage is TRBJ2-5, with D possibly being TRBD2 (5 bases). CDR3 length: 15 residues. CDR1 is KGHSH, CDR2 LQKENI, per germline. With 2 bases removed from V and 11 bases from J, the gap between germline ends came to 21 bases. CDR3 bases: TGTGCCAGCTCACCAGGTACGAGGGCCCTCCGAGAGCAGTACTTC. Its protein is CASSPGTRALREQYF.

This clone has a handful of counts. CDR3 DNA sequence: TGTGCCAGCAGCCCAGGGACAGGGCGAGGGACTGAAGCTTTCTTT. Translated, it gives CASSPGTGRGTEAFF. The chain has TRBV13 and TRBJ1-1, with TRBD1 identical over 9 bases. Germline values: CDR1 PRHDT, CDR2 FYEKMQ (reference sequence). The trim removed 5 bases at V and 5 bases at J, leaving 9 bases unmatched. The CDR3 loop spans 15 amino acids.